This T cell receptor beta chain was sequenced in a study of blood T cell repertoires in COVID-19 (dated by TCRdb to the early 2020s). About the investigation overall: Collaborator samples came from the United States, Italy and Spain and covered acute and convalescent phases of COVID-19. Samples were obtained from the ongoing ImmuneRACE study (first 160 participants) and from over 1,000 subjects provided by 6 global collaborators. The dataset comprised deeply sampled blood TCRbeta repertoires from subjects exposed to, actively infected with, or recovered from COVID-19. Sample metadata almost always included a de-identified subject ID, COVID-19 status, age in years and sex. Where available, HLA class I and class II types were taken from metadata supplied by the sample provider and were not determined by assay-based typing. The prospective study material was composed of cDNA or gDNA derived from T cells, B-cell-depleted T cells, or PBMCs. A freely available public database, intended as a resource for researchers studying the immune response to SARS-CoV-2, is where the repertoires were released. Results and caveats for the whole study, not just this receptor: The amount of clinical and demographic metadata varied by source and participant and was provided uncurated.

Each collaborating institution followed its own protocols to collect whole blood in K2EDTA tubes. Collaborator samples were shipped for TCRbeta analysis as frozen whole blood, isolated PBMCs, or DNA extracted from either sample type. The germline V gene (reference sequence) gives CDR1 as MNHNY and CDR2 as SVGAGI. The CDR3 covers 14 residues, taking in both the cysteine and the phenylalanine. The only DNA kept is the CDR3, 42 bases in frame from the first base. The junction carries 13 bases between V and J, which are trimmed by 6 bases and 1 base respectively. Worth noting for this clone: It has no known antigen specificity. No base quality information exists; no much larger clone differs at one position.

TCRbeta CDR3 regions were amplified from genomic DNA by means of the immunoSEQ Assay, a bias-controlled multiplex PCR. The authors' analysis ran thus. Nucleated cell counts per sample were estimated from amplification of reference gene primers within the assay. To quantify the absolute abundance of each unique TCRbeta CDR3 rearrangement, sequence reads were collapsed and filtered. For each sample, productive Simpson clonality was calculated as the square root of Simpson's diversity index across productive rearrangements. The clones in this table, taken by TCRdb from immuneACCESS, are in-frame only. Not every clone is retained; where verified, under half of the shortfall comes from an unresolved V gene, and the cause of the rest is unknown. V and J calls and clone size follow that table, whereas D and trimming were derived from the DNA. For this sample there are 120,000 to 150,000 clones; about four fifths appear just once. 1.6% of the sample is taken by the ten largest.

The sequenced sample was peripheral blood. This clonotype was obtained from a human donor in a cohort sampled during active COVID-19. In this chain, TRBV6-6 is recombined with TRBJ2-7; TRBD1 is a possible D gene, resting on 6 matching bases. At the DNA level, the sequence is TGTGCCAGCAGCTTACAGGGTAGTTCCTACGAGCAGTACTTC. Its protein is CASSLQGSSYEQYF.